A selection of T cell receptor beta chains follows, all from one sample in a study of cytotoxic CD8 clonotypes in ibrutinib-treated CLL. The table came from immunoSEQ multiplex PCR; TCRdb's copy has only in-frame clones and leaves some out. The table lists just over 200,000 clones, around 75% of them singletons. Here the sequenced sample was PBMCs, taken after 12 months of ibrutinib treatment. These receptors all stem from a human donor with chronic lymphocytic leukemia. Both conserved end residues are part of each CDR3. D genes are given only for firm matches. Rows give clone size only sometimes, using once, few, many, or a class for an expanded clone.

v_call: TRBV7-8; d_call: .; j_call: TRBJ2-7; clone_size: .; cdr3_aa: CASSLGLAREQYF; cdr3_nt: TGTGCCAGCAGCTTAGGGCTAGCTCGGGAGCAGTACTTC
v_call: TRBV5-1; d_call: .; j_call: TRBJ1-5; clone_size: .; cdr3_aa: CASSPYFGANQPQHF; cdr3_nt: TGCGCCAGCAGCCCATATTTTGGAGCAAATCAGCCCCAGCATTTT
v_call: TRBV19; d_call: .; j_call: TRBJ2-2; clone_size: .; cdr3_aa: CASSIGGLDGELFF; cdr3_nt: TGTGCCAGTAGTATCGGGGGCTTGGACGGGGAGCTGTTTTTT
v_call: TRBV5-1; d_call: .; j_call: TRBJ2-1; clone_size: .; cdr3_aa: CASSLELAGSEQFF; cdr3_nt: TGCGCCAGCAGCTTGGAGCTAGCAGGCAGTGAGCAGTTCTTC
v_call: TRBV9; d_call: TRBD1; j_call: TRBJ2-1; clone_size: .; cdr3_aa: CASSVDRDRGYNEQFF; cdr3_nt: TGTGCCAGCAGCGTCGACCGGGACAGGGGGTACAATGAGCAGTTCTTC
v_call: TRBV27; d_call: .; j_call: TRBJ1-5; clone_size: .; cdr3_aa: CASSLGRGSNQPQHF; cdr3_nt: TGTGCCAGCAGTTTGGGCAGGGGTAGCAATCAGCCCCAGCATTTT
v_call: TRBV11-2; d_call: .; j_call: TRBJ1-5; clone_size: .; cdr3_aa: CASSLGTATRGNQPQHF; cdr3_nt: TGTGCCAGCAGCTTAGGGACAGCCACACGGGGCAATCAGCCCCAGCATTTT
v_call: TRBV28; d_call: .; j_call: TRBJ2-1; clone_size: .; cdr3_aa: CASSLGGNFREQFF; cdr3_nt: TGTGCCAGCAGTTTGGGTGGGAACTTCAGGGAGCAGTTCTTC
v_call: TRBV4-1; d_call: .; j_call: TRBJ2-7; clone_size: .; cdr3_aa: CASSQGLLARTYEQYF; cdr3_nt: TGCGCCAGCAGCCAAGGCCTGCTAGCGCGAACCTACGAGCAGTACTTC
v_call: TRBV5-4; d_call: .; j_call: TRBJ1-2; clone_size: .; cdr3_aa: CASSLGGTNYGYTF; cdr3_nt: TGTGCCAGCAGCTTGGGGGGAACTAACTATGGCTACACCTTC
v_call: TRBV7-9; d_call: .; j_call: TRBJ1-2; clone_size: many; cdr3_aa: CASSSGTSNGYTF; cdr3_nt: TGTGCCAGCAGTTCGGGGACAAGTAATGGCTACACCTTC
v_call: TRBV4-1; d_call: TRBD2; j_call: TRBJ2-7; clone_size: .; cdr3_aa: CASSFGGGEKSYEQYF; cdr3_nt: TGCGCCAGCAGTTTTGGTGGGGGGGAAAAATCCTACGAGCAGTACTTC
v_call: TRBV30; d_call: .; j_call: TRBJ1-1; clone_size: few; cdr3_aa: CAERQNSNTEAFF; cdr3_nt: TGTGCCGAAAGGCAGAACTCGAACACTGAAGCTTTCTTT
v_call: TRBV29-1; d_call: .; j_call: TRBJ1-4; clone_size: .; cdr3_aa: CSVLFSGATNEKLFF; cdr3_nt: TGCAGCGTTCTTTTCTCAGGGGCAACTAATGAAAAACTGTTTTTT
v_call: TRBV29-1; d_call: .; j_call: TRBJ1-1; clone_size: .; cdr3_aa: CSVKDTEAFF; cdr3_nt: TGCAGCGTCAAGGACACTGAAGCTTTCTTT
v_call: TRBV5-1; d_call: TRBD1; j_call: TRBJ2-7; clone_size: few; cdr3_aa: CASSLESGQAIYEQYF; cdr3_nt: TGCGCCAGCAGCTTGGAAAGCGGACAGGCGATTTACGAGCAGTACTTC
v_call: TRBV7-7; d_call: .; j_call: TRBJ2-1; clone_size: once; cdr3_aa: CASSFARGSYNEQFF; cdr3_nt: TGTGCTAGCAGCTTCGCTAGGGGCTCCTACAATGAGCAGTTCTTC
v_call: TRBV30; d_call: .; j_call: TRBJ1-4; clone_size: .; cdr3_aa: CAWSTQGNEKLFF; cdr3_nt: TGTGCCTGGAGTACTCAGGGAAATGAAAAACTGTTTTTT
v_call: TRBV5-1; d_call: .; j_call: TRBJ1-4; clone_size: few; cdr3_aa: CASSAASTNEKLFF; cdr3_nt: TGCGCCAGCAGCGCCGCCTCAACTAATGAAAAACTGTTTTTT
v_call: TRBV7-9; d_call: .; j_call: TRBJ1-6; clone_size: few; cdr3_aa: CASSPEVLDLHF; cdr3_nt: TGTGCCAGCAGCCCCGAGGTCCTGGACCTCCACTTT
v_call: TRBV13; d_call: .; j_call: TRBJ2-5; clone_size: .; cdr3_aa: CASSPGGAGRETQYF; cdr3_nt: TGTGCCAGCAGCCCCGGCGGGGCCGGCCGGGAGACCCAGTACTTC
v_call: TRBV27; d_call: .; j_call: TRBJ2-7; clone_size: .; cdr3_aa: CASSNNYEQYF; cdr3_nt: TGTGCCAGCAGTAATAACTACGAGCAGTACTTC